The 26 T cell receptor beta chains listed next were all sequenced from one sample in a study of OX40 agonist ivuxolimab in advanced cancers. Libraries were prepared by immunoSEQ multiplex PCR; TCRdb keeps only in-frame clonotypes and omits some of them. The sample records tens of thousands of clones, roughly 83% being singletons. The sample was CD4+ or CD8+ T cells sorted from blood, taken in a trial of the OX40 agonist ivuxolimab. These receptor sequences come from an adult with an advanced solid tumor such as melanoma, head and neck, liver or kidney cancer.

This chain uses TRBV15 with TRBJ2-7; either TRBD1 or TRBD2 may supply D (5 bases each). Germline CDR1 is LNHNV and CDR2 is YYDKDF (reference sequence). This CDR3 is built from 15 residues. V was pared by 3 bases and J by 0 bases, with 12 bases between. Here the CDR3 reads CATSRARDGSYEQYF. The CDR3 DNA reads as TGTGCCACCAGCAGGGCCCGGGACGGCTCCTACGAGCAGTACTTC.

The chain has TRBV19 and TRBJ1-5; D unresolved. Germline CDR1 reads LNHDA; CDR2 reads SQIVND (reference sequence). This CDR3 has 14 amino acids. Trimming stripped 3 bases from V and 4 bases from J, with 10 bases between. The CDR3 DNA sequence: TGTGCCAGTAGTATGGGCAGCTTAAATCAGCCCCAGCATTTT. Amino acids: CASSMGSLNQPQHF.

The chain combines TRBV5-1 with TRBJ2-3, with D tentatively TRBD1 (6 bases). The CDR3 contains 14 residues. Germline V gene data show CDR1 as SGHRS and CDR2 as YFSETQ. The V end was cut by 5 bases, the J end by 2 bases, with 12 bases between. CDR3 region: CASRQGRTTDTQYF. Here the CDR3 DNA reads TGCGCCAGCAGACAGGGCCGTACCACAGATACGCAGTATTTT.

This chain joins TRBV13 and TRBJ1-1; D perhaps matches TRBD1 (5 bases). V shed 4 bases and J shed 4 bases, with 16 bases lying between them. The CDR3 has 15 residues. Germline CDR1 PRHDT, CDR2 FYEKMQ (reference sequence). For the CDR3, the DNA is TGTGCCAGCAGCTACAACCGGGGCGGGTCCACTGAAGCTTTCTTT. Amino acid sequence: CASSYNRGGSTEAFF.

This clone was seen only a few times. The chain uses TRBV4-1 and TRBJ1-1; no definite D call. Germline lookup yields CDR1 MGHRA and CDR2 YSYEKL. V shed 3 bases and J shed 10 bases, with 12 bases lying between them. The CDR3 length is 12 residues. As DNA, the CDR3 is TGCGCCAGCAGCCAGGACGGTGACGGAGCTTTCTTT. Translation gives CASSQDGDGAFF.

The rearrangement links TRBV6-6 to TRBJ2-5; D may correspond to TRBD1 or TRBD2 (5 bases each). This CDR3 contains 12 residues. Germline V CDR1 and CDR2: MNHNY, SVGAGI (reference sequence). The V end lost 6 bases, the J end lost 5 bases, and 10 bases lay between the germline ends. The CDR3 coding sequence is TGTGCCAGCAGACCTTGGGGGGAGACCCAGTACTTC. It is translated as CASRPWGETQYF.

V usage is TRBV4-1 and J usage is TRBJ2-7, with D unclear. This CDR3 has 16 residues. The germline gives CDR1 MGHRA, CDR2 YSYEKL. V lost 0 bases and J 2 bases, leaving 14 bases between the germline ends. In DNA form, the CDR3 reads TGCGCCAGCAGCCAAGATCGGGCGCCGGGCCCCTACGAGCAGTACTTC. It codes for CASSQDRAPGPYEQYF.

The V and J genes are TRBV6-5 and TRBJ2-5, with 8 bases lining up with TRBD2. Germline V CDR1 and CDR2: MNHEY, SVGAGI. With V trimmed by 2 bases and J by 5 bases, 4 bases remained unmatched. CDR3 length equals 14 residues. CDR3 nucleotide sequence: TGTGCCAGCAGTTACAGCGGGAGTTCGGAGACCCAGTACTTC. This translates into CASSYSGSSETQYF.

The sample holds one count of this clone. This chain connects TRBV6-1 to TRBJ2-2; the match to TRBD2 covers 10 bases. Germline-derived CDR1 and CDR2 are MNHNS and SASEGT. The CDR3 is 15 residues long. Germline trimming cut 2 bases from V and 10 bases from J; bases unmatched to any gene: 7. The CDR3 here is CASSEQGLAGVELFF. CDR3 nucleotide sequence: TGTGCCAGCAGTGAACAAGGCCTAGCGGGAGTGGAGCTGTTTTTT.

The chain's CDR3 is CASSLGDTQYF. The CDR3 DNA sequence: TGTGCCAGCAGCTTAGGGGATACGCAGTATTTT. The V gene is TRBV11-3, the J gene TRBJ2-3; D uncertain. V was shortened by 1 base and J by 6 bases, with 2 bases between the two germline ends. The CDR3 has 11 residues. In germline, CDR1 is SGHNT, CDR2 YENEEA. The entire variable domain, with the rest obtained from reference TRBV11-3 and TRBJ2-3, is as follows: EAGVVQSPRYKIIEKKQPVAFWCNPISGHNTLYWYLQNLGQGPELLIRYENEEAVDDSQLPKDRFSAERLKGVDSTLKIQPAELGDSAVYLCASSLGDTQYFGPGTRLTVL.

Concerning this clone itself: Distinct nucleotide sequences in the sample also encode this CDR3. The chain recombines TRBV6-4 with TRBJ2-1, with 10 bases matching TRBD2. Trimming cost V 0 bases and J 6 bases; bases outside gene matches: 2. From germline, CDR1 is MRHNA and CDR2 SNTAGT. CDR3 length: 15 amino acids. The CDR3 DNA follows: TGTGCCAGCAGTGACTCGTTAGCGGGGGGCAATGAGCAGTTCTTC. Translation: CASSDSLAGGNEQFF.

The chain combines TRBV11-2 with TRBJ2-2; D call uncertain. Germline V gene lookup returns CDR1 SGHAT and CDR2 FQNNGV. CDR3 length: 12 residues. The ends were cut back, 1 base at V and 10 bases at J, with 7 bases in the middle. CDR3 sequence: CASSLGPPELFF. The CDR3 bases are TGTGCCAGCAGCTTAGGGCCCCCGGAGCTGTTTTTT. Drawing the rest from reference TRBV11-2 and TRBJ2-2, the complete variable domain is EAGVAQSPRYKIIEKRQSVAFWCNPISGHATLYWYQQILGQGPKLLIQFQNNGVVDDSQLPKDRFSAERLKGVDSTLKIQPAKLEDSAVYLCASSLGPPELFFGEGSRLTVL.

V and J are TRBV27 and TRBJ2-1; D not resolved. With 4 bases removed from V and 0 bases from J, the gap between germline ends came to 13 bases. The CDR3 loop spans 16 amino acids. CDR1 and CDR2 from the germline V gene are MNHEY and SMNVEV (reference sequence). Written as DNA, the CDR3 is TGTGCCAGCAGTTCCCTTGCGTTCAGCTCCTACAATGAGCAGTTCTTC. It translates to CASSSLAFSSYNEQFF.

The chain recombines TRBV6-1 with TRBJ2-7; 8 bases agree with TRBD1. Per germline, CDR1 MNHNS and CDR2 SASEGT. The CDR3 covers 15 residues. Trimming took 0 bases from V and 2 from J; bases not matched to a gene: 3. CDR3 residues: CASSEAQDRAYEQYF. The DNA for the CDR3 is TGTGCCAGCAGTGAAGCGCAGGACAGGGCCTACGAGCAGTACTTC.

This sequence joins TRBV28 and TRBJ2-1; D unresolved. This CDR3 spans 12 amino acids. V was clipped by 6 bases and J by 4 bases, with 7 bases between them. Germline assignment: CDR1 MDHEN and CDR2 SYDVKM. CDR3 protein: CASRSPYNEQFF. CDR3 bases: TGTGCCAGCAGATCTCCGTACAATGAGCAGTTCTTC.

The chain carries TRBV6-5 and TRBJ1-2, with D tentatively TRBD1 (5 bases). V was clipped by 2 bases and J by 8 bases, with 15 bases between them. The V gene's germline CDR1 is MNHEY and CDR2 SVGAGI. The CDR3 has 14 residues. The CDR3 bases are TGTGCCAGCAGTTACGAGGGCGCGGGACCCGGCTACACCTTC. Its translation: CASSYEGAGPGYTF.

The gene calls are TRBV5-8 and TRBJ1-1; D gene unclear. This CDR3 has 11 residues. The germline V and J ends were trimmed by 1 base and 4 bases, with 2 bases remaining between them. CDR1 and CDR2 from the germline V gene are SGHTS and YDEGEE. CDR3: CASSLTTEAFF. As DNA, the CDR3 is TGTGCCAGCAGCTTGACCACTGAAGCTTTCTTT.

This chain uses TRBV6-5 with TRBJ1-2, with TRBD1 identical over 10 bases. Germline CDR1 is MNHEY and CDR2 is SVGAGI. J gave up 6 bases and V 5 bases, and 6 bases lay outside the gene matches. There are 14 residues in the CDR3. The CDR3 reads CASSQTGGRNGYTF. CDR3 bases: TGTGCCAGCAGTCAGACAGGGGGCAGAAATGGCTACACCTTC.

The chain joins TRBV19 to TRBJ1-2; 10 nucleotides match TRBD1. V was pared by 6 bases and J by 7 bases, with 5 bases of the junction left unmatched. CDR3 length: 13 amino acids. Germline values: CDR1 LNHDA, CDR2 SQIVND (reference sequence). The CDR3 spells CASRGTGVSGYTF. DNA for the CDR3: TGTGCCAGTAGGGGGACAGGGGTTTCTGGCTACACCTTC. The variable domain in full, completed from reference TRBV19 and TRBJ1-2, reads DGGITQSPKYLFRKEGQNVTLSCEQNLNHDAMYWYRQDPGQGLRLIYYSQIVNDFQKGDIAEGYSVSREKKESFPLTVTSAQKNPTAFYLCASRGTGVSGYTFGSGTRLTVV.

On this clone itself: Within the sample, other DNA sequences also encode this same CDR3. The chain is built from TRBV19 and TRBJ2-7; the D gene could be TRBD1 or TRBD2 (5 bases each). The ends were cut back, 3 bases at V and 3 bases at J, with 12 bases in the middle. The CDR3 covers 14 residues. Germline-derived CDR1 and CDR2 are LNHDA and SQIVND (reference sequence). The CDR3: CASSIGTGDYEQYF. The CDR3 DNA reads TGTGCCAGTAGTATTGGGACCGGGGACTACGAGCAGTACTTC.

J is TRBJ1-4 and V is TRBV28; 7 positions match TRBD1. With 5 bases clipped from V and 7 bases from J, the junction kept 10 bases outside the gene matches. The CDR3 contains 15 residues. The germline V gene has CDR1 MDHEN and CDR2 SYDVKM. CDR3 amino acids: CASSIDRVRGEKLFF. DNA of the CDR3: TGTGCCAGCAGTATAGACAGGGTACGAGGTGAAAAACTGTTTTTT.

This clone was recorded a few times. This sequence joins TRBV4-1 and TRBJ2-7; TRBD2 matches at 8 bases. The CDR3 covers 14 residues. The germline V gene has CDR1 MGHRA and CDR2 YSYEKL. Trimming cost V 2 bases and J 2 bases; bases outside gene matches: 2. The CDR3 loop reads CASSQLAGTYEQYF. CDR3 nucleotide sequence: TGCGCCAGCAGCCAATTAGCGGGAACCTACGAGCAGTACTTC.

For the CDR3, the DNA is TGCGCCAGCAGCCAAGCCAGGGGGCTAGCGGGAGAAGTATCCTACGAGCAGTACTTC. This codes for CASSQARGLAGEVSYEQYF. This rearrangement joins TRBV4-1 to TRBJ2-7; 10 nucleotides align to TRBD2. V trimming: 1 base; J trimming: 1 base; junction bases outside the gene matches: 13. The CDR3 spans 19 residues. The germline V gene encodes CDR1 MGHRA and CDR2 YSYEKL.

This clone was seen only a few times. The chain employs TRBV19 and TRBJ1-1; possibly TRBD1 for D (5 bases). This CDR3 region has 13 residues. Germline values: CDR1 LNHDA, CDR2 SQIVND (reference sequence). The germline V and J ends were trimmed by 6 bases and 4 bases, with 12 bases remaining between them. In DNA form, the CDR3 reads TGTGCCAGTAGCCCCATGGGGACCACTGAAGCTTTCTTT. This gives the protein CASSPMGTTEAFF.

The chain's CDR3 is CASNPSNQPQHF. DNA for the CDR3: TGTGCCAGTAACCCGTCCAATCAGCCCCAGCATTTT. The chain recombines TRBV19 with TRBJ1-5; D gene uncertain. Trimming took 7 bases from V and 3 from J, leaving 7 bases between them. This CDR3 contains 12 residues. Germline CDR1 reads LNHDA; CDR2 reads SQIVND (reference sequence).

Regarding this clone: A junction end diverges from the germline sequence, so it may reflect a read error. The chain employs TRBV2 and TRBJ2-7; TRBD2 aligns across 11 bases. The CDR3 runs 14 residues. CDR1 SNHLY and CDR2 FYNNEI come from the germline V gene. The CDR3 loop is CASSEGLAGYEQYF. For the CDR3, the DNA is TGTGCCAGCAGCGAAGGACTAGCGGGCTACGAGCAGTACTTC.